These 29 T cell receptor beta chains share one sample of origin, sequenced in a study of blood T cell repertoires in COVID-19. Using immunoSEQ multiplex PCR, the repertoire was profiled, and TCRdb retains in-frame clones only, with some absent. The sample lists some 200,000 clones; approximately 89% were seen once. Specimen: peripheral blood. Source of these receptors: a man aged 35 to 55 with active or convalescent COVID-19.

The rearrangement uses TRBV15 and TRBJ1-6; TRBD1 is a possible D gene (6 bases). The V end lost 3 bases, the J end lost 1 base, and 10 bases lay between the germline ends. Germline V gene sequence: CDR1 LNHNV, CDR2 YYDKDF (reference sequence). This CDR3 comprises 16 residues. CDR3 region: CATSSRQASYNSPLHF. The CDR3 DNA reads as TGTGCCACCAGCAGCAGACAGGCATCCTATAATTCACCCCTCCACTTT.

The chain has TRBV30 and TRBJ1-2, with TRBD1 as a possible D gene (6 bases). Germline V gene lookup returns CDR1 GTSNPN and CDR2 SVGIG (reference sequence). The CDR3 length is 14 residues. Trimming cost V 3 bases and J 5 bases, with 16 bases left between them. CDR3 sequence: CAWRKQGFGYGYTF. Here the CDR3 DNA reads TGTGCCTGGAGAAAACAGGGTTTTGGATATGGCTACACCTTC. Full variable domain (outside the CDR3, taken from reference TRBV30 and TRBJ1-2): SQTIHQWPATLVQPVGSPLSLECTVEGTSNPNLYWYRQAAGRGLQLLFYSVGIGQISSEVPQNLSASRPQDRQFILSSKKLLLSDSGFYLCAWRKQGFGYGYTFGSGTRLTVV.

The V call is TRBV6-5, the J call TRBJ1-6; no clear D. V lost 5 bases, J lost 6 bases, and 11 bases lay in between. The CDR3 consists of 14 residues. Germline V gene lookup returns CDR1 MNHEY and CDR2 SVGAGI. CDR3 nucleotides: TGTGCCAGCAGTAGGACTGTTTCTAATTCACCCCTCCACTTT. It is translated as CASSRTVSNSPLHF.

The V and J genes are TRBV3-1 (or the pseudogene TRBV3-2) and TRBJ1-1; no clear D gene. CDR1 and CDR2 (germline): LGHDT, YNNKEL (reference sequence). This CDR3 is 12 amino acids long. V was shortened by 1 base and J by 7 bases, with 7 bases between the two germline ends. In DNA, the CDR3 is TGTGCCAGCAGCCAAGGTTTCCTTGAAGCTTTCTTT. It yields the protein CASSQGFLEAFF.

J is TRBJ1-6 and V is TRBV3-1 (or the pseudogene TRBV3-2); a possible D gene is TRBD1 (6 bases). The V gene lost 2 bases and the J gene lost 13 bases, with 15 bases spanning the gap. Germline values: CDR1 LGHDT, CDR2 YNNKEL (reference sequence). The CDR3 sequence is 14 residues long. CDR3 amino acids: CASSQQGTPSPLHF. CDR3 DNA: TGTGCCAGCAGCCAACAGGGGACGCCGTCTCCCCTCCACTTT.

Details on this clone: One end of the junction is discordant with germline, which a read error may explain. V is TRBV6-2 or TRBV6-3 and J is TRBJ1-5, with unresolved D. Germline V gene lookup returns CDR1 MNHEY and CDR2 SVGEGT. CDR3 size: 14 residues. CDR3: CVSSDDKYNQPQHF. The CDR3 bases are TGTGTCAGCAGCGACGACAAATACAATCAGCCCCAGCATTTT.

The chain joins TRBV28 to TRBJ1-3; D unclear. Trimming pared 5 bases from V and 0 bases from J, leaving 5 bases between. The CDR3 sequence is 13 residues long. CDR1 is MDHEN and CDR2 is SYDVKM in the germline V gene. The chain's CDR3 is CASSLPSGNTIYF. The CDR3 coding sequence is TGTGCCAGCAGTCTCCCCTCTGGAAACACCATATATTTT.

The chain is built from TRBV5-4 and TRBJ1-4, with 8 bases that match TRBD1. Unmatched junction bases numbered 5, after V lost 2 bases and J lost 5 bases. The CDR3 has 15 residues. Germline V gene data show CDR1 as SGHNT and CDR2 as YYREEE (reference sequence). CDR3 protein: CASSFDRGKNEKLFF. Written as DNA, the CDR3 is TGTGCCAGCAGCTTCGACAGGGGTAAAAATGAAAAACTGTTTTTT.

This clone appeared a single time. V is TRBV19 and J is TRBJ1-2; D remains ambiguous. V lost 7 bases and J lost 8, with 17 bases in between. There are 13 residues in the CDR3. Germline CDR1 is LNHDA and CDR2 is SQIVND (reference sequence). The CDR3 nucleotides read TGTGCCAGTATCACGGGAGGCGATTCCGGCTACACCTTC. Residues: CASITGGDSGYTF.

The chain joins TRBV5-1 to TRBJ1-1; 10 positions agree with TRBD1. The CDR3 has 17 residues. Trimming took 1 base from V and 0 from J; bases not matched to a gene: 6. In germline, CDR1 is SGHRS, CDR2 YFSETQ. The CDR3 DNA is TGCGCCAGCAGCTTGCGGACAGGGGGAGGAATGAACACTGAAGCTTTCTTT. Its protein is CASSLRTGGGMNTEAFF.

The CDR3 sequence: CASSYGAANTEAFF. DNA of the CDR3: TGTGCCAGCAGCTACGGAGCGGCGAACACTGAAGCTTTCTTT. The chain couples TRBV13 to TRBJ1-1; D call uncertain. V was cut by 4 bases and J by 1 base, with 10 bases left in between. The CDR3 has 14 residues. The germline gives CDR1 PRHDT, CDR2 FYEKMQ (reference sequence).

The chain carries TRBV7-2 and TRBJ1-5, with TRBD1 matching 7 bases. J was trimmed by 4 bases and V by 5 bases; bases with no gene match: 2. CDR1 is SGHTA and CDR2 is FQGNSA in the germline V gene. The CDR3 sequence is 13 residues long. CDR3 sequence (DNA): TGTGCCAGCAGCCCGACAGGGAATCAGCCCCAGCATTTT. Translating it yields CASSPTGNQPQHF.

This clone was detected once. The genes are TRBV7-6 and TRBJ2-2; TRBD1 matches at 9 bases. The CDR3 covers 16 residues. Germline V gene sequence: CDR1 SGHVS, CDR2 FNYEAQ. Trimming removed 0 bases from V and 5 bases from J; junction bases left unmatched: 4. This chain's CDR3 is CASSLAPDRGTGELFF. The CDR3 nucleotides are TGTGCCAGCAGCTTAGCTCCTGACAGGGGGACCGGGGAGCTGTTTTTT.

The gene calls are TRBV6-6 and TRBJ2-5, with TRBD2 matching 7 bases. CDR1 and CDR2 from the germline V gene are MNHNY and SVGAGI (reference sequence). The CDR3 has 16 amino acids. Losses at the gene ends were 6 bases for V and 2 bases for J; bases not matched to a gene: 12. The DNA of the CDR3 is TGTGCCAGCAGCCCCGGAGGGCGGGGGATACAAGAGACCCAGTACTTC. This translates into CASSPGGRGIQETQYF.

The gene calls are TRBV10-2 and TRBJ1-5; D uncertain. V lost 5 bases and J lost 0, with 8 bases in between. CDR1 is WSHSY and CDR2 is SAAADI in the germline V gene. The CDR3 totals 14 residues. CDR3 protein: CASSLTFSNQPQHF. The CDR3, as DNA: TGCGCCAGCAGTCTTACATTTAGCAATCAGCCCCAGCATTTT.

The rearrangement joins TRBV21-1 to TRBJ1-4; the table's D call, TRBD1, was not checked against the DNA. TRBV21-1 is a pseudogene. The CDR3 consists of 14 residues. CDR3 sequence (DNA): TGTGCCAGCAGTCCCACGAGGGGGCCTGAAAAACTGTTTTTT. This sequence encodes CASSPTRGPEKLFF.

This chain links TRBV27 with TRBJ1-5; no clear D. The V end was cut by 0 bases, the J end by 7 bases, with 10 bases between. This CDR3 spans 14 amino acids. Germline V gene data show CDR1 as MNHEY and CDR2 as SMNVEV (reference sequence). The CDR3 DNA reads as TGTGCCAGCAGTTTATCGCGGGGTGGCCAGCCCCAGCATTTT. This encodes CASSLSRGGQPQHF.

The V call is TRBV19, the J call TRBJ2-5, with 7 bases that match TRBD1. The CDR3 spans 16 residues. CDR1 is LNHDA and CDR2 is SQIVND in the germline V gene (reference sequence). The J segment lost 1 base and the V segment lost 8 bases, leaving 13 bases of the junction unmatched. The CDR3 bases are TGTGCCAGTCGCAATCTCCGGGACAGAGGCCAAGAGACCCAGTACTTC. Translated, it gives CASRNLRDRGQETQYF. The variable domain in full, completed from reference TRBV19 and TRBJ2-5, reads DGGITQSPKYLFRKEGQNVTLSCEQNLNHDAMYWYRQDPGQGLRLIYYSQIVNDFQKGDIAEGYSVSREKKESFPLTVTSAQKNPTAFYLCASRNLRDRGQETQYFGPGTRLLVL.

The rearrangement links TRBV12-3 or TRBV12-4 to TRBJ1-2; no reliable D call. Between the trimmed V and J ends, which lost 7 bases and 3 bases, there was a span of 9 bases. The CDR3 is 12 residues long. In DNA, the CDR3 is TGTGCCAGCACTCGGGAAGACTATGGCTACACCTTC. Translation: CASTREDYGYTF.

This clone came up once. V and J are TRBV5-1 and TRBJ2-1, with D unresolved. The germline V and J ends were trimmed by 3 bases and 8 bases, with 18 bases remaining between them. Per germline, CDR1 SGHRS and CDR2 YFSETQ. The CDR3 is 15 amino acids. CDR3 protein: CASSWPSTERDEQFF. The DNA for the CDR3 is TGCGCCAGCAGCTGGCCTTCGACGGAACGGGATGAGCAGTTCTTC.

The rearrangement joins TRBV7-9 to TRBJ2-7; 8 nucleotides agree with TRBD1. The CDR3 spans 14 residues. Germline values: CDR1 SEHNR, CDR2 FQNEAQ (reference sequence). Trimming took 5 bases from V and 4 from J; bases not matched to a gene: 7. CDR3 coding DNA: TGTGCCAGCAGCCCGACAGGGGTAATGTACGAGCAGTACTTC. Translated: CASSPTGVMYEQYF.

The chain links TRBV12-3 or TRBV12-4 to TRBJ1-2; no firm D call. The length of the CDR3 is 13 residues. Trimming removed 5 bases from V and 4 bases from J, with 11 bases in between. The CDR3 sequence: CASSPDTAYGYTF. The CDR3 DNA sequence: TGTGCCAGCAGTCCTGACACGGCCTATGGCTACACCTTC.

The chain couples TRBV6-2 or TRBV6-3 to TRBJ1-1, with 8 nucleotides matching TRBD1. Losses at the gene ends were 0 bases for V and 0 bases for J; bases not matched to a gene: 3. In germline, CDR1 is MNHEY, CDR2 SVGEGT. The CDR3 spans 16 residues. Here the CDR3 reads CASSYSPGGVNTEAFF. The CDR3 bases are TGTGCCAGCAGTTACTCTCCAGGGGGCGTGAACACTGAAGCTTTCTTT.

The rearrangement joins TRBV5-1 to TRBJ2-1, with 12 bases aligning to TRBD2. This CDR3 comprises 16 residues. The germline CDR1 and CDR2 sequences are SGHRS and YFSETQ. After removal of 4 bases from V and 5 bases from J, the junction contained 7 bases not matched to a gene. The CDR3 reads CASSPSLAGGNNEQFF. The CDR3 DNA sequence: TGCGCCAGCAGCCCGTCGCTAGCGGGGGGGAACAATGAGCAGTTCTTC.

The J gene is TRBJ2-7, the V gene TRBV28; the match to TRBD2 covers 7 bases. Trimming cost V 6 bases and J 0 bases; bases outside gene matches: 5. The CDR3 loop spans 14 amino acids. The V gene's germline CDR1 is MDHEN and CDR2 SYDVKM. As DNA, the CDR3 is TGTGCCAGCAGGGGGGGAGGGAGCTCCTACGAGCAGTACTTC. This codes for CASRGGGSSYEQYF.

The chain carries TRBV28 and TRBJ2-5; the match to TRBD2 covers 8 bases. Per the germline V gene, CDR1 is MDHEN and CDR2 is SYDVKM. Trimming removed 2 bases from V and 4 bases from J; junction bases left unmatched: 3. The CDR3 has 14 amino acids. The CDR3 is CASSLRAGGETQYF. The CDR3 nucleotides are TGTGCCAGCAGTTTACGGGCGGGAGGAGAGACCCAGTACTTC.

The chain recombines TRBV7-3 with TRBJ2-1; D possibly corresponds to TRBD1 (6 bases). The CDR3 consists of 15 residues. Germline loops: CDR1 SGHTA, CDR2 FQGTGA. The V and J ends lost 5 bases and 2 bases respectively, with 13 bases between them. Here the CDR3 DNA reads TGTGCCAGCAGCGACCAGGGGAGCGCCTACAATGAGCAGTTCTTC. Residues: CASSDQGSAYNEQFF.

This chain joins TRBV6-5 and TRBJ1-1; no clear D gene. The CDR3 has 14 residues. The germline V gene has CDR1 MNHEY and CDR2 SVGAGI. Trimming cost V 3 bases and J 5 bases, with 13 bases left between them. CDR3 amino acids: CASSYTEGGTEAFF. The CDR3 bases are TGTGCCAGCAGTTATACCGAGGGAGGGACTGAAGCTTTCTTT.

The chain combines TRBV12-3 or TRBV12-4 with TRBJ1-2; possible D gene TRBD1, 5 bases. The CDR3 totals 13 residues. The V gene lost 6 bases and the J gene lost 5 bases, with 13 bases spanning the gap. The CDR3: CASSLSTDYGYTF. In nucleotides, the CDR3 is TGTGCCAGCAGCCTATCGACAGATTATGGCTACACCTTC.